The clone carrying this T cell receptor (beta chain) was seen repeatedly, ten times or more. Its antigen is unidentified. It is unclear where the CDR3 begins or ends on the DNA, so no DNA is shown, and the CDR3 is as TCRdb lists it. The CDR3 spans 14 amino acids, including both terminal residues. The germline CDR1 and CDR2 sequences are MNHEY and SVGEGT. The data derive from a study of CD8 T cells in ankylosing spondylitis. Points from the study as a whole: The study identified a TCR beta motif of roughly eight highly homologous variants that appeared characteristic of ankylosing spondylitis blood.

TCRdb itself ran the 5' RACE reads through MiXCR, one entry per CDR3 protein. In the table there are more than 110,000 distinct CDR3 sequences, 7% to 10% of which are singletons. The origin of this receptor is a male donor with ankylosing spondylitis. The chain employs TRBV6-2 or TRBV6-3 and TRBJ2-2. What was sequenced was synovial fluid, either unsorted or a sorted T cell fraction (not recorded which). CDR3 amino acids: CASSYSEAPGSCFF.